Presented here are 17 T cell receptor beta chains from one specimen sequenced in a study of blood T cell repertoires in COVID-19. Using immunoSEQ multiplex PCR, the repertoire was profiled, and TCRdb retains in-frame clones only, with some absent. The data show 100,000 to 150,000 clones, roughly three quarters seen once. Sequenced material: peripheral blood. The receptors here all came from a woman aged 70 to 79 with acute or convalescent COVID-19.

The chain has TRBV27 and TRBJ1-6; a weak D match, TRBD1 (6 bases). Germline V gene lookup returns CDR1 MNHEY and CDR2 SMNVEV (reference sequence). Trimming took off 5 bases at V and 2 bases at J, with 10 bases between the two ends. CDR3 size: 15 residues. The CDR3 loop reads CASSPGTPYNSPLHF. The CDR3 DNA is TGTGCCAGCAGTCCCGGGACACCCTATAATTCACCCCTCCACTTT.

The chain recombines TRBV19 with TRBJ1-1; possible D gene TRBD1, 6 bases. The CDR3 consists of 14 residues. Germline lookup yields CDR1 LNHDA and CDR2 SQIVND (reference sequence). Trimming took 4 bases from V and 7 from J, leaving 16 bases between them. The CDR3 reads CASSTLGGRGEAFF. Written as DNA, the CDR3 is TGTGCCAGTAGTACCCTAGGGGGGAGGGGTGAAGCTTTCTTT.

This chain joins TRBV7-3 and TRBJ2-7; D is possibly TRBD1 (5 bases). V was shortened by 5 bases and J by 6 bases, with 14 bases between the two germline ends. There are 13 residues in the CDR3. Germline lookup yields CDR1 SGHTA and CDR2 FQGTGA. The CDR3 region has the DNA TGTGCCAGCAGCCAACAGTGGGGCTCCGAGCAGTACTTC. Translating gives CASSQQWGSEQYF.

This clone was observed a few times. The chain links TRBV11-2 to TRBJ1-2; D not certain. The CDR3 runs to 14 residues. The V gene's germline CDR1 is SGHAT and CDR2 FQNNGV. Deletions cut 5 bases from V and 8 bases from J, with 18 bases between. The CDR3 bases are TGTGCCAGCAGCATCGGAGCCAACACCGGGGGCTACACCTTC. This codes for CASSIGANTGGYTF.

The chain links TRBV4-3 to TRBJ1-5, with unresolved D. CDR1 is LGHNA and CDR2 is YSLEER in the germline V gene. CDR3 length: 16 residues. V lost 0 bases and J 9 bases, leaving 18 bases between the germline ends. The CDR3 loop is CASSQERAHHILPQHF. The DNA for the CDR3 is TGCGCCAGCAGCCAAGAGAGGGCACACCATATACTGCCCCAGCATTTT.

This clone was observed a single time. This chain uses TRBV14 with TRBJ2-6, with 8 bases fitting TRBD1. The CDR3 extends over 17 amino acids. Germline loops: CDR1 SGHDN, CDR2 FVKESK. J lost 0 bases, V lost 2 bases, and 3 bases had no gene match. This CDR3 reads CASSQKTGVSGANVLTF. The CDR3 coding sequence is TGTGCCAGCAGCCAAAAGACAGGGGTCTCTGGGGCCAACGTCCTGACTTTC.

The chain is built from TRBV7-2 and TRBJ1-5, with no clear D. The V end was cut by 5 bases, the J end by 9 bases, with 14 bases between. The germline gives CDR1 SGHTA, CDR2 FQGNSA. This CDR3 comprises 13 residues. The CDR3 bases are TGTGCCAGCAGCACAGATCCCCTCGCGCCCCAGCATTTT. This sequence encodes CASSTDPLAPQHF. Full variable domain (remainder filled in from reference TRBV7-2 and TRBJ1-5): GAGVSQSPSNKVTEKGKDVELRCDPISGHTALYWYRQSLGQGLEFLIYFQGNSAPDKSGLPSDRFSAERTGGSVSTLTIQRTQQEDSAVYLCASSTDPLAPQHFGDGTRLSIL.

This clone came up a few times. V and J are TRBV5-1 and TRBJ2-7; tentative D call: TRBD1 (6 bases). V lost 0 bases, J lost 1 base, and 11 bases lay in between. Germline CDR1 is SGHRS and CDR2 is YFSETQ. CDR3 length equals 15 residues. In nucleotides, the CDR3 is TGCGCCAGCAGCTTGGGCAGGGGCCTTTCCTACGAGCAGTACTTC. Its protein product is CASSLGRGLSYEQYF. The whole variable domain, remainder taken from reference TRBV5-1 and TRBJ2-7, is KAGVTQTPRYLIKTRGQQVTLSCSPISGHRSVSWYQQTPGQGLQFLFEYFSETQRNKGNFPGRFSGRQFSNSRSEMNVSTLELGDSALYLCASSLGRGLSYEQYFGPGTRLTVT.

The rearrangement uses TRBV6-2 or TRBV6-3 and TRBJ2-7; possible D gene TRBD2, 6 bases. This CDR3 spans 14 amino acids. Between the trimmed V and J ends, which lost 3 bases and 5 bases, there was a span of 14 bases. The germline V gene has CDR1 MNHEY and CDR2 SVGEGT. CDR3 in amino acids: CASSYTGGYNEQYF. In DNA, the CDR3 is TGTGCCAGCAGTTATACTGGGGGGTACAACGAGCAGTACTTC.

This chain uses TRBV7-2 with TRBJ1-2; D call uncertain. CDR1 and CDR2 (germline): SGHTA, FQGNSA. The CDR3 has 16 amino acids. Trimming shortened V by 2 bases and J by 0 bases, and 13 bases separated the two germline ends. As DNA, the CDR3 is TGTGCCAGCAGCTTATTGAGGAGGGAAGCTAACTATGGCTACACCTTC. Amino acids: CASSLLRREANYGYTF.

The CDR3 bases are TGTGCCAGCAGTTTTCTTGACACTGAAGCTTTCTTT. Its translation is CASSFLDTEAFF. This chain connects TRBV12-3 or TRBV12-4 to TRBJ1-1; D gene ambiguous. V shed 3 bases and J shed 3 bases, with 5 bases lying between them. CDR3 size: 12 residues.

This clone turned up a few times. The CDR3 nucleotides are TGTGCCACCGCGGGGTACGAGCAGTACTTC. Translating gives CATAGYEQYF. This chain uses TRBV19 with TRBJ2-7; D is perhaps TRBD2 (6 bases). This CDR3 is built from 10 residues. V lost 10 bases to trimming and J lost 4 bases, with 8 bases between them. Per germline, CDR1 LNHDA and CDR2 SQIVND (reference sequence).

This chain links TRBV11-2 with TRBJ2-3; TRBD2 matches 9 bases. The CDR3 contains 14 residues. Germline CDR1 is SGHAT and CDR2 is FQNNGV. With V trimmed by 3 bases and J by 11 bases, 9 bases remained unmatched. The CDR3 sequence: CASSLGLAAEGQYF. CDR3 nucleotide sequence: TGTGCCAGCAGCTTGGGACTAGCCGCTGAGGGGCAGTATTTT.

The rearrangement joins TRBV9 to TRBJ2-7, with D maybe TRBD1 (5 bases). The CDR3 extends over 14 amino acids. CDR1 and CDR2 (germline): SGDLS, YYNGEE. Trimming took off 0 bases at V and 6 bases at J, with 13 bases between the two ends. Written as DNA, the CDR3 is TGTGCCAGCAGCGTAGGCCCCAGGGAAGGCGAGCAGTACTTC. It codes for CASSVGPREGEQYF. Drawing the rest from reference TRBV9 and TRBJ2-7, the complete variable domain is DSGVTQTPKHLITATGQRVTLRCSPRSGDLSVYWYQQSLDQGLQFLIQYYNGEERAKGNILERFSAQQFPDLHSELNLSSLELGDSALYFCASSVGPREGEQYFGPGTRLTVT.

The CDR3, as DNA: TGTGCCAGCAGTTTACAGGGACAGGGGCGAGGCAATGAGCAGTTCTTC. Protein: CASSLQGQGRGNEQFF. The chain combines TRBV28 with TRBJ2-1; the match to TRBD1 covers 10 bases. The germline CDR1 and CDR2 sequences are MDHEN and SYDVKM. This CDR3 spans 16 amino acids. V shed 2 bases and J 6 bases; nucleotides not matched to a gene: 7.

V and J are TRBV5-4 and TRBJ2-3; 7 bases line up with TRBD1. The length of the CDR3 is 16 residues. Unmatched junction bases numbered 14, after V lost 5 bases and J lost 5 bases. Germline V gene sequence: CDR1 SGHNT, CDR2 YYREEE (reference sequence). CDR3 amino acids: CASSSDPTGPEDTQYF. The CDR3 nucleotides read TGTGCCAGCAGTTCGGACCCGACAGGGCCGGAAGATACGCAGTATTTT.

This rearrangement joins TRBV5-1 to TRBJ2-2, with D perhaps matching TRBD1 (6 bases). Germline V gene sequence: CDR1 SGHRS, CDR2 YFSETQ. V was trimmed by 4 bases and J by 0 bases, leaving 13 bases between them. This CDR3 region has 16 residues. The CDR3: CASSITGHTNTGELFF. CDR3 in DNA: TGCGCCAGCAGCATAACGGGACACACGAACACCGGGGAGCTGTTTTTT. The complete variable domain, with remaining parts taken from reference TRBV5-1 and TRBJ2-2, reads KAGVTQTPRYLIKTRGQQVTLSCSPISGHRSVSWYQQTPGQGLQFLFEYFSETQRNKGNFPGRFSGRQFSNSRSEMNVSTLELGDSALYLCASSITGHTNTGELFFGEGSRLTVL.